The 18 T cell receptor beta chains presented below share a single source sample, sequenced in a study of blood T cell repertoires in COVID-19. Produced via immunoSEQ multiplex PCR; TCRdb's table is partial and in-frame only. Here the sample spans around 220,000 clones, 70% to 90% being singletons. Input material: peripheral blood. Receptors originate from a woman between 50 and 59 years old with COVID-19, enrolled during active disease.

In its sample, this clone was seen once. The chain combines TRBV9 with TRBJ2-1; the D gene is possibly TRBD2 (6 bases). Germline V gene lookup returns CDR1 SGDLS and CDR2 YYNGEE. The CDR3 spans 14 residues. V lost 2 bases to trimming and J lost 6 bases, with 12 bases between them. The CDR3 DNA reads as TGTGCCAGCAGCGTTGGAGGGAAGGGCAATGAGCAGTTCTTC. This encodes CASSVGGKGNEQFF.

The chain uses TRBV4-2 and TRBJ2-3; 9 bases line up with TRBD2. Looked up from germline, CDR1 is LGHNA and CDR2 is YNFKEQ. Unmatched junction bases numbered 3, after V lost 1 base and J lost 4 bases. CDR3 length: 15 amino acids. The CDR3 reads CASSQGGGEADTQYF. In DNA, the CDR3 is TGTGCCAGCAGCCAAGGCGGGGGGGAGGCAGATACGCAGTATTTT.

The V and J genes are TRBV19 and TRBJ1-1; D is undetermined. V shed 3 bases and J shed 6 bases, with 11 bases lying between them. CDR3 size: 13 residues. Germline V gene lookup returns CDR1 LNHDA and CDR2 SQIVND (reference sequence). DNA for the CDR3: TGTGCCAGTAGTATTGGAGGGAATGCTGAAGCTTTCTTT. This translates into CASSIGGNAEAFF.

V and J are TRBV6-5 and TRBJ1-6; D possibly corresponds to TRBD1 (5 bases). The length of the CDR3 is 11 residues. The V gene lost 6 bases and the J gene lost 15 bases, with 12 bases spanning the gap. Germline lookup yields CDR1 MNHEY and CDR2 SVGAGI. In nucleotides, the CDR3 is TGTGCCAGCAGGATGGGGGGTAACCTCCACTTT. As protein: CASRMGGNLHF.

This sequence joins TRBV5-8 and TRBJ2-2, with D perhaps TRBD1 (6 bases). Per the germline V gene, CDR1 is SGHTS and CDR2 is YDEGEE. Trimming removed 2 bases from V and 1 base from J, with 9 bases in between. The CDR3 is 15 residues long. CDR3 amino acids: CASSFWTENTGELFF. In DNA, the CDR3 is TGTGCCAGCAGCTTCTGGACAGAGAACACCGGGGAGCTGTTTTTT.

The chain is built from TRBV10-2 and TRBJ1-1; the D is unclear. Trimming pared 0 bases from V and 0 bases from J, leaving 8 bases between. Per the germline V gene, CDR1 is WSHSY and CDR2 is SAAADI. The CDR3 runs 15 residues. The CDR3 DNA reads TGCGCCAGCAGTGAGTCACTGCCAATGAACACTGAAGCTTTCTTT. This codes for CASSESLPMNTEAFF.

As DNA, the CDR3 is TGTGCCAGCAGCGGGGGGGCGAGGACCGGGGAGCTGTTTTTT. Residues: CASSGGARTGELFF. The chain joins TRBV2 to TRBJ2-2; TRBD2 matches 8 bases. This CDR3 spans 14 amino acids. Losses at the gene ends were 6 bases for V and 5 bases for J; bases not matched to a gene: 5. Germline CDR1 is SNHLY and CDR2 is FYNNEI.

V and J are TRBV7-9 and TRBJ2-7; D is possibly TRBD2 (5 bases). CDR3 size: 15 residues. The germline CDR1 and CDR2 sequences are SEHNR and FQNEAQ (reference sequence). Between the trimmed V and J ends, which lost 3 bases and 2 bases, there was a span of 14 bases. The CDR3 DNA reads as TGTGCCAGCAGCTTGACGGACGGGAAAACCTACGAGCAGTACTTC. Translated, it gives CASSLTDGKTYEQYF.

This chain joins TRBV29-1 and TRBJ1-1; tentative D call: TRBD1 (6 bases). Germline assignment: CDR1 SQVTM and CDR2 ANQGSEA. Trimming shortened V by 4 bases and J by 1 base, and 7 bases separated the two germline ends. This CDR3 spans 12 amino acids. For the CDR3, the DNA is TGCAGCGTTGTGACAGGGAACACTGAAGCTTTCTTT. Residues: CSVVTGNTEAFF.

The rearrangement links TRBV11-3 to TRBJ2-3; the match to TRBD1 covers 9 bases. This CDR3 contains 14 residues. Germline lookup yields CDR1 SGHNT and CDR2 YENEEA. V shed 5 bases and J 3 bases; nucleotides not matched to a gene: 3. CDR3 residues: CASSRDRETDTQYF. Here the CDR3 DNA reads TGTGCCAGCAGCCGGGACAGGGAAACAGATACGCAGTATTTT.

The rearrangement links TRBV5-1 to TRBJ1-1; 9 bases align to TRBD1. The V segment lost 2 bases and the J segment 7 bases; nucleotides outside the gene matches: 3. CDR1 and CDR2 from the germline V gene are SGHRS and YFSETQ. This CDR3 is 13 amino acids long. CDR3 sequence reads: CASSLGQGFEAFF. The CDR3 coding sequence is TGCGCCAGCAGCTTAGGACAGGGGTTTGAAGCTTTCTTT.

The J gene is TRBJ2-1, the V gene TRBV6-1; tentative D call: TRBD2 (6 bases). The CDR3 totals 15 residues. Trimming removed 4 bases at V and 3 bases at J, with 13 bases between. The germline CDR1 and CDR2 sequences are MNHNS and SASEGT. The CDR3 spells CASSVYREIYNEQFF. The CDR3 coding sequence is TGTGCCAGCAGTGTTTACCGGGAGATCTACAATGAGCAGTTCTTC.

The chain couples TRBV11-2 to TRBJ2-2; the match to TRBD2 covers 7 bases. Per the germline V gene, CDR1 is SGHAT and CDR2 is FQNNGV. This CDR3 spans 15 amino acids. J lost 7 bases, V lost 5 bases, and 10 bases had no gene match. DNA for the CDR3: TGTGCCAGCAGCATAAACCGGGGGGAATACGGGGAGCTGTTTTTT. It is translated as CASSINRGEYGELFF.

This sequence joins TRBV6-1 and TRBJ2-5, with 9 nucleotides matching TRBD2. Germline V gene data show CDR1 as MNHNS and CDR2 as SASEGT. This CDR3 region has 17 residues. The trim removed 4 bases at V and 2 bases at J, leaving 11 bases unmatched. The CDR3 spells CASSGGGRGTQQETQYF. The CDR3 bases are TGTGCCAGCAGTGGGGGCGGGAGGGGGACCCAACAAGAGACCCAGTACTTC.

This sequence joins TRBV24-1 and TRBJ2-1, with D perhaps matching TRBD2 (7 bases). Germline loops: CDR1 KGHDR, CDR2 SFDVKD. V lost 1 base, J lost 3 bases, and 12 bases lay in between. The CDR3 contains 16 residues. The CDR3 DNA follows: TGTGCCACCAGTGATTTAGTAGGGGGGGACTACAATGAGCAGTTCTTC. As protein: CATSDLVGGDYNEQFF.

The chain employs TRBV10-1 and TRBJ2-1; 8 positions agree with TRBD2. The J segment lost 3 bases and the V segment lost 5 bases, leaving 9 bases of the junction unmatched. The V gene's germline CDR1 is WNHNN and CDR2 SYGVQD (reference sequence). The CDR3 runs to 16 residues. CDR3 loop: CASSPSGLAGYNEQFF. In nucleotides, the CDR3 is TGCGCCAGCAGTCCCTCGGGGCTAGCGGGCTACAATGAGCAGTTCTTC.

The rearrangement links TRBV11-2 to TRBJ2-5, with 8 bases aligning to TRBD2. CDR3 length: 15 residues. Unmatched junction bases numbered 6, after V lost 2 bases and J lost 4 bases. Germline CDR1 reads SGHAT; CDR2 reads FQNNGV. The CDR3: CASSLRGGQAETQYF. In nucleotides, the CDR3 is TGTGCCAGCAGCTTACGGGGGGGCCAAGCAGAGACCCAGTACTTC. The full variable domain, with the rest looked up from reference TRBV11-2 and TRBJ2-5, is EAGVAQSPRYKIIEKRQSVAFWCNPISGHATLYWYQQILGQGPKLLIQFQNNGVVDDSQLPKDRFSAERLKGVDSTLKIQPAKLEDSAVYLCASSLRGGQAETQYFGPGTRLLVL.

V is TRBV5-6 and J is TRBJ1-1; 8 nucleotides match TRBD1. The V gene's germline CDR1 is SGHDT and CDR2 YYEEEE. The ends lost 4 bases at V and 4 bases at J; junction bases unmatched: 12. This CDR3 has 16 amino acids. The CDR3 sequence: CASSIRTGLDFTEAFF. The CDR3 DNA is TGTGCCAGCAGCATTCGGACAGGGTTGGACTTCACTGAAGCTTTCTTT.